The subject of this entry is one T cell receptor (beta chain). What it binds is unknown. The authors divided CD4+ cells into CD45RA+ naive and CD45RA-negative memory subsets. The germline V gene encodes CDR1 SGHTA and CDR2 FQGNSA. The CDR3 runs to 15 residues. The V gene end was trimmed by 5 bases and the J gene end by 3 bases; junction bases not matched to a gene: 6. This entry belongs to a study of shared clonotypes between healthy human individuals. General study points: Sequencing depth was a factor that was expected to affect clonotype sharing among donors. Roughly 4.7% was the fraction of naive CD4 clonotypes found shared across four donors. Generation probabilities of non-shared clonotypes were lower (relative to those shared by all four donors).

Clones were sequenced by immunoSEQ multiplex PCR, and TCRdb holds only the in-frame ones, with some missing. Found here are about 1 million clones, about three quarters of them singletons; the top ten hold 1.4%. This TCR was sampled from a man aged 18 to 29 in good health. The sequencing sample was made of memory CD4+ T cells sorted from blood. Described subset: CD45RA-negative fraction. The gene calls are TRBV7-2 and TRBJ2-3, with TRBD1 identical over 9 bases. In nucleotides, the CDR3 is TGTGCCAGCAGCCCACAGGGGGCGGGAACAGATACGCAGTATTTT. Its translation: CASSPQGAGTDTQYF.